This TCR beta chain comes out of a study of blood T cell repertoires in COVID-19. Background on the study: Sites across the United States, Italy and Spain contributed samples from acute and convalescent COVID-19. The analysed material was cDNA or gDNA that came from T cells, B-cell-depleted T cells, or PBMCs.

The data were produced by immunoSEQ multiplex PCR, yet TCRdb's version contains in-frame clones alone and is incomplete. Among 470,000 or so clones listed, around 89% were seen once. Germline V gene lookup returns CDR1 SGHRS and CDR2 YFSETQ. Trimming removed 1 base from V and 4 bases from J; junction bases left unmatched: 2. The CDR3 consists of 15 residues. This clonotype originated in a woman aged 25 to 45 with acute or convalescent COVID-19. Sequencing used peripheral blood. This sequence joins TRBV5-1 and TRBJ2-1, with 10 bases fitting TRBD2. The CDR3 DNA is TGCGCCAGCAGCTTGTCTAGCGGGAGTTACAATGAGCAGTTCTTC. Protein product: CASSLSSGSYNEQFF.